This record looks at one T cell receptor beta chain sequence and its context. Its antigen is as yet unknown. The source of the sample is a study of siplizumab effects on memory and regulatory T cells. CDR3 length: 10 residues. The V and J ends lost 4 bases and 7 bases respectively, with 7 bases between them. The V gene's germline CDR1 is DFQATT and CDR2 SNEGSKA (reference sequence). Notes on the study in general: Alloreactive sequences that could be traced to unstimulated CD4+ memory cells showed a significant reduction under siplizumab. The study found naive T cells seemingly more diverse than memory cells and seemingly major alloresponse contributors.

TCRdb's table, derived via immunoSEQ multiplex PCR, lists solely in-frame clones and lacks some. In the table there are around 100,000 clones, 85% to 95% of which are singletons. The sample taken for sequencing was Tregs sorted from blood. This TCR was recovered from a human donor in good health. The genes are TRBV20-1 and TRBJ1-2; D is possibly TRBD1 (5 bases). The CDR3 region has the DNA TGCAGTGCTAAAACAGGTGGCTACACCTTC. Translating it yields CSAKTGGYTF.